This T cell receptor beta chain originates from a study of identical twins. Study-level findings and limits: Recombination models fit unrelated individuals' TCR alpha sharing but underestimated twins'.

TCRdb re-called the 5' RACE reads with MiXCR, one entry per CDR3 protein. This repertoire shows about 920,000 distinct CDR3 sequences, 9% to 15% found once; its top ten account for around 1.5%. A word on this clonotype: The antigen remains undetermined.

This CDR3 contains 16 residues. The J segment lost 5 bases and the V segment lost 3 bases, leaving 6 bases of the junction unmatched. CDR1 is MGHRA and CDR2 is YSYEKL in the germline V gene. The same sample was also studied in work on yellow fever vaccine responses in identical twins.

Specimen: PBMCs. The J gene is TRBJ2-2, the V gene TRBV4-1, with 10 bases that match TRBD1. The receptor was derived from a woman aged 18-29 years in good health. The CDR3, as DNA: TGCGCCAGCAGCCAGCCGGGACAGGGGTTTACCGGGGAGCTGTTTTTT. It encodes CASSQPGQGFTGELFF.